These 17 T cell receptor beta chains share one sample of origin, sequenced in a study of shared clonotypes between healthy human individuals. The repertoire was sequenced with immunoSEQ multiplex PCR; TCRdb's copy has only in-frame clones and lacks some. The profile shows over 1.4 million clones, roughly 96% of them singletons. The sequencing sample was made of naive CD4+ T cells sorted from blood. Subset: CD45RA+ positively selected. The receptors derive from a man aged 30 to 39 in good health.

Details on this clone: Other DNA variants within this sample encode the same CDR3. The chain employs TRBV30 and TRBJ1-3; unclear D gene. This CDR3 contains 13 residues. Germline lookup yields CDR1 GTSNPN and CDR2 SVGIG (reference sequence). V lost 0 bases and J lost 3, with 6 bases in between. CDR3 region: CAWSVLGGNTIYF. In nucleotides, the CDR3 is TGTGCCTGGAGTGTTTTGGGTGGAAACACCATATATTTT.

This chain uses TRBV9 with TRBJ2-3; no clear D gene. The CDR3 is 16 amino acids. Germline V gene lookup returns CDR1 SGDLS and CDR2 YYNGEE. V lost 0 bases, J lost 0 bases, and 11 bases lay in between. CDR3 DNA: TGTGCCAGCAGCGTAGGTAGTGCTGCTAGCACAGATACGCAGTATTTT. It encodes CASSVGSAASTDTQYF.

The V and J genes are TRBV19 and TRBJ1-5; possible D gene TRBD1, 6 bases. Trimming shortened V by 4 bases and J by 5 bases, and 15 bases separated the two germline ends. Germline values: CDR1 LNHDA, CDR2 SQIVND (reference sequence). The length of the CDR3 is 15 residues. The CDR3 DNA is TGTGCCAGTAGTAGAACCGGGACAAGAGATCAGCCCCAGCATTTT. Its protein product is CASSRTGTRDQPQHF.

The chain uses TRBV27 and TRBJ2-2, with 7 bases identical to TRBD2. Per the germline V gene, CDR1 is MNHEY and CDR2 is SMNVEV (reference sequence). V lost 1 base, J lost 3 bases, and 8 bases stayed unmatched. This CDR3 is built from 17 residues. CDR3 region: CASSLFGGSSDTGELFF. CDR3 DNA sequence: TGTGCCAGCAGTTTATTCGGCGGGAGTAGCGACACCGGGGAGCTGTTTTTT.

The V gene is TRBV7-2, the J gene TRBJ1-5, with D tentatively TRBD1 (5 bases). The CDR3 has 13 amino acids. V was trimmed by 5 bases and J by 6 bases, leaving 11 bases between them. Germline V gene data show CDR1 as SGHTA and CDR2 as FQGNSA. CDR3 bases: TGTGCCAGCAGCCGACAGTTTGGTCAGCCCCAGCATTTT. This encodes CASSRQFGQPQHF.

V usage is TRBV5-4 and J usage is TRBJ2-7; D is perhaps TRBD1 or TRBD2 (5 bases each). The CDR3 runs to 15 residues. CDR1 and CDR2 (germline): SGHNT, YYREEE (reference sequence). V was pared by 0 bases and J by 6 bases, with 16 bases between. The CDR3 protein is CASSLARGDPGEQYF. The DNA of the CDR3 is TGTGCCAGCAGCTTGGCCAGAGGGGACCCTGGCGAGCAGTACTTC.

The V call is TRBV28, the J call TRBJ2-7, with D perhaps TRBD1 (6 bases). The V end was cut by 5 bases, the J end by 4 bases, with 15 bases between. Germline CDR1 and CDR2: MDHEN and SYDVKM. The length of the CDR3 is 14 residues. CDR3 coding DNA: TGTGCCAGCAGTCCACAGGGTTATGCTTACGAGCAGTACTTC. Translating it yields CASSPQGYAYEQYF. The full variable domain, its missing parts supplied by reference TRBV28 and TRBJ2-7, is DVKVTQSSRYLVKRTGEKVFLECVQDMDHENMFWYRQDPGLGLRLIYFSYDVKMKEKGDIPEGYSVSREKKERFSLILESASTNQTSMYLCASSPQGYAYEQYFGPGTRLTVT.

This clone has just one count. The V gene is TRBV21-1, the J gene TRBJ2-3; TRBD1 is the table's D call, not checked against the DNA. TRBV21-1 is a recognized pseudogene. The CDR3 runs 16 residues. As DNA, the CDR3 is TGTGCCAGCAGCACCCGGACAGGGGGCACCGGAGATACGCAGTATTTT. Translated, it gives CASSTRTGGTGDTQYF.

This clone was seen only once. The CDR3 DNA reads TGTGCCAGCAGTTTCAGAGGATGGGGTGTGAATGGCTACACCTTC. Translation gives CASSFRGWGVNGYTF. The V call is TRBV6-6, the J call TRBJ1-2; D uncertain. This CDR3 has 15 amino acids. Between the trimmed V and J ends, which lost 4 bases and 6 bases, there was a span of 18 bases. The germline CDR1 and CDR2 sequences are MNHNY and SVGAGI (reference sequence).

This sequence joins TRBV27 and TRBJ2-4; 7 nucleotides agree with TRBD2. Germline V gives CDR1 MNHEY, CDR2 SMNVEV (reference sequence). With 5 bases clipped from V and 8 bases from J, the junction kept 9 bases outside the gene matches. The CDR3 contains 14 residues. The CDR3 loop reads CASSPRGGEDIQYF. DNA for the CDR3: TGTGCCAGCAGTCCGCGGGGAGGGGAGGACATTCAGTACTTC.

This sequence joins TRBV5-8 and TRBJ1-2; D is undetermined. V was trimmed by 0 bases and J by 0 bases, leaving 12 bases between them. The CDR3 length is 16 residues. CDR1 is SGHTS, CDR2 YDEGEE, per germline. In DNA, the CDR3 is TGTGCCAGCAGCTTGGCTGCAGGAAACTCTAACTATGGCTACACCTTC. This encodes CASSLAAGNSNYGYTF.

The chain joins TRBV25-1 to TRBJ2-6, with D unclear. V was clipped by 2 bases and J by 0 bases, with 8 bases between them. The CDR3 has 16 residues. Per germline, CDR1 MGHDK and CDR2 SYGVNS. The CDR3 reads CASSEARHSGANVLTF. DNA of the CDR3: TGTGCCAGCAGTGAAGCCCGACACTCTGGGGCCAACGTCCTGACTTTC.

This clone was recorded once. V and J are TRBV9 and TRBJ2-7, with 9 bases aligning to TRBD2. The CDR3 totals 15 residues. Germline assignment: CDR1 SGDLS and CDR2 YYNGEE. The V and J ends lost 4 bases and 3 bases, in that order; junction bases with no gene match: 8. CDR3 in amino acids: CASSPLGSGSYEQYF. CDR3 nucleotides: TGTGCCAGCAGCCCCCTGGGTAGCGGGAGCTACGAGCAGTACTTC.

The chain uses TRBV2 and TRBJ2-7; weak D call: TRBD1 (6 bases). Germline CDR1 SNHLY, CDR2 FYNNEI. V was cut by 3 bases and J by 3 bases, with 9 bases left in between. This CDR3 has 13 amino acids. CDR3 bases: TGTGCCAGCAGTGAGCAGGGGAACTACGAGCAGTACTTC. This sequence encodes CASSEQGNYEQYF. Filled out from reference TRBV2 and TRBJ2-7, the complete variable domain reads EPEVTQTPSHQVTQMGQEVILRCVPISNHLYFYWYRQILGQKVEFLVSFYNNEISEKSEIFDDQFSVERPDGSNFTLKIRSTKLEDSAMYFCASSEQGNYEQYFGPGTRLTVT.

For the CDR3, the DNA is TGTGCCAGTTTGGGGGGCAGGTGGACCCCCTCTGGAAACACCATATATTTT. Residues: CASLGGRWTPSGNTIYF. This chain joins TRBV7-2 and TRBJ1-3; tentatively, D is TRBD1 (6 bases). The V and J ends lost 9 bases and 0 bases respectively, with 21 bases between them. Per germline, CDR1 SGHTA and CDR2 FQGNSA. The CDR3 contains 17 residues.

The chain links TRBV29-1 to TRBJ2-5; the match to TRBD1 covers 7 bases. The CDR3 has 12 residues. Germline-derived CDR1 and CDR2 are SQVTM and ANQGSEA. Unmatched junction bases numbered 3, after V lost 7 bases and J lost 1 base. Written as DNA, the CDR3 is TGCAGCGCCGGGGACAGCCAAGAGACCCAGTACTTC. Protein: CSAGDSQETQYF.

The chain is built from TRBV5-4 and TRBJ1-5; D remains unclear. Germline CDR1 is SGHNT and CDR2 is YYREEE (reference sequence). The CDR3 is 13 amino acids. V dropped 4 bases and J dropped 11 bases, with 16 bases sitting between them. CDR3 sequence (DNA): TGTGCCAGCAGCCCCACGCCGTACGGTGCCCAGCATTTT. It specifies CASSPTPYGAQHF.